Listed here is a single T cell receptor (beta chain). This sample is drawn from a study of T cell changes during pregnancy in multiple sclerosis. The V gene's germline CDR1 is SGHTA and CDR2 FQGTGA. This CDR3 contains 16 residues. The J segment lost 0 bases and the V segment lost 3 bases, leaving 5 bases of the junction unmatched. The method was immunoSEQ multiplex PCR; TCRdb's version includes in-frame clones alone and lacks a portion of them. The data hold roughly 79,000 clones, with over 85% observed a single time. The source material was peripheral blood, sampled in the second trimester of pregnancy. The rearrangement uses TRBV7-3 and TRBJ2-1; TRBD2 matches at 7 bases. This receptor was identified in a female donor in good health, enrolled as a control in a pregnancy study. The CDR3 reads CASSFAGEGSYNEQFF. The CDR3, as DNA: TGTGCCAGCAGCTTTGCGGGGGAGGGCTCCTACAATGAGCAGTTCTTC.